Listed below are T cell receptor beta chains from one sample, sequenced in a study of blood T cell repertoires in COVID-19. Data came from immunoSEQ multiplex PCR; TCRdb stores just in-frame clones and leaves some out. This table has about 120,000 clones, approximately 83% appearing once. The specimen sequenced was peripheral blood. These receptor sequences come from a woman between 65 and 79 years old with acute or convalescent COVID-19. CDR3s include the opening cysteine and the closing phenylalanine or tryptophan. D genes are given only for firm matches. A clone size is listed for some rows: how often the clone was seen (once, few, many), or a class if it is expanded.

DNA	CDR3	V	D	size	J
TGTGCCAGTAGTATCGGTGGAGCGGGAGGGGGGTGGAAGCAGTTCTTC	CASSIGGAGGGWKQFF	TRBV19	TRBD2	.	TRBJ2-1
TGTGCCAGCAGTGAAGCCGTTAACAGGGGTCATCAGCCCCAGCATTTT	CASSEAVNRGHQPQHF	TRBV6-1	TRBD1	.	TRBJ1-5
TGTGCCAGCAGCTTAGAGGGAGCGGATACGCAGTATTTT	CASSLEGADTQYF	TRBV11-3	.	.	TRBJ2-3
TGTGCCAGCAGCCAGAGGTTTCAGGGGGCCGGTGGCTACACCTTC	CASSQRFQGAGGYTF	TRBV14	TRBD1	few	TRBJ1-2
TGTGCCAGTAGTATCACTTCGGTGTCTGAGCAGTTCTTC	CASSITSVSEQFF	TRBV19	.	.	TRBJ2-1
TGTGCCAGCTCACGTGGACAGGACGCAGATACGCAGTATTTT	CASSRGQDADTQYF	TRBV18	TRBD1	.	TRBJ2-3
TGTGCCACCAGCAGCGGCCGACAGGGAAATCAGCCCCAGCATTTT	CATSSGRQGNQPQHF	TRBV15	TRBD1	.	TRBJ1-5
TGTGCCAGCAGCCGGGGGGGAGAGACCCAGTACTTC	CASSRGGETQYF	TRBV12-3/TRBV12-4	TRBD2	.	TRBJ2-5
TGTGCCAGCAGCCCTGGGGGGGGGATTAGCACAGATACGCAGTATTTT	CASSPGGGISTDTQYF	TRBV3-1/TRBV3-2	TRBD2	.	TRBJ2-3
TGTGCCAGCAGTGAAAACGGGAGCTGGGACAATGAGCAGTTCTTC	CASSENGSWDNEQFF	TRBV2	.	.	TRBJ2-1
TGTGCCAGCAGCCCCCTGAGTTATAATGAAAAACTGTTTTTT	CASSPLSYNEKLFF	TRBV3-1/TRBV3-2	.	.	TRBJ1-4
TGTGCCAGCCGCTTAGGAGGATCTGGCTACACCTTC	CASRLGGSGYTF	TRBV28	.	.	TRBJ1-2
TGTGCCACCAGCAGGGGAGGACGGGGCCAGCCCCAGCATTTT	CATSRGGRGQPQHF	TRBV15	.	.	TRBJ1-5
TGTGCCAGCAGCCAGTACGGTCAAAACACTGAAGCTTTCTTT	CASSQYGQNTEAFF	TRBV14	.	once	TRBJ1-1
TGTGCCAGCAGCTTAGGTTCCGGGACAGGGAATGGCTACACCTTC	CASSLGSGTGNGYTF	TRBV7-9	TRBD1	.	TRBJ1-2
TGTGCCAGCAGCTTAGGGGGGGGCCCCTACGAGCAGTACTTC	CASSLGGGPYEQYF	TRBV7-9	.	once	TRBJ2-7
TGTGCCAGCAGCTTAGTATCGGGAGGCACAGATACGCAGTATTTT	CASSLVSGGTDTQYF	TRBV7-8	.	.	TRBJ2-3
TGTGCCAGCAGCTTAGCGGGATACAATGAGCAGTTCTTC	CASSLAGYNEQFF	TRBV11-2	.	.	TRBJ2-1
TGCAGCGTTTGGACAGGGCAGAACACTGAAGCTTTCTTT	CSVWTGQNTEAFF	TRBV29-1	TRBD1	.	TRBJ1-1
TGTGCCAGCGACGTGGGAGGGGGTAATGAAAAACTGTTTTTT	CASDVGGGNEKLFF	TRBV6-5	.	.	TRBJ1-4
TGTGCCAGCAGCGAGACAGGAGGTAGCAATCAGCCCCAGCATTTT	CASSETGGSNQPQHF	TRBV2	.	.	TRBJ1-5